This T cell receptor beta chain was captured by sequencing in a study of T cells after yellow fever vaccination. Study context: SMART-Seq v4 Ultra Low Input prepared libraries from low-cell fractions. Study outcomes and limitations: Although most clonotypes did not, a small share appeared in both CD4 and CD8 compartments. Peak timing came faster in the weaker secondary response, day 5 versus 15.

TCRdb redid the calling of the 5' RACE reads with MiXCR, one entry per CDR3 protein. The repertoire holds approximately 250,000 distinct CDR3 sequences, with about 3.9% as singletons. The CDR3 is 16 residues long. J lost 5 bases, V lost 4 bases, and 9 bases had no gene match. The germline CDR1 and CDR2 sequences are MGHDK and SYGVNS. Ten or more counts support this clonotype. The target antigen is unknown. This sequence joins TRBV25-1 and TRBJ2-5, with 11 bases fitting TRBD2. Sequencing used PBMCs, obtained 15 days after the yellow fever booster vaccination. This clonotype was obtained from a man aged 18 to 35 who received the YFV17D yellow fever vaccine. CDR3 in amino acids: CASSVLTSGGEETQYF. CDR3 in DNA: TGTGCCAGCAGTGTCCTTACTAGCGGGGGTGAGGAGACCCAGTACTTC. Complete variable domain (other parts from reference TRBV25-1 and TRBJ2-5): EADIYQTPRYLVIGTGKKITLECSQTMGHDKMYWYQQDPGMELHLIHYSYGVNSTEKGDLSSESTVSRIRTEHFPLTLESARPSHTSQYLCASSVLTSGGEETQYFGPGTRLLVL.